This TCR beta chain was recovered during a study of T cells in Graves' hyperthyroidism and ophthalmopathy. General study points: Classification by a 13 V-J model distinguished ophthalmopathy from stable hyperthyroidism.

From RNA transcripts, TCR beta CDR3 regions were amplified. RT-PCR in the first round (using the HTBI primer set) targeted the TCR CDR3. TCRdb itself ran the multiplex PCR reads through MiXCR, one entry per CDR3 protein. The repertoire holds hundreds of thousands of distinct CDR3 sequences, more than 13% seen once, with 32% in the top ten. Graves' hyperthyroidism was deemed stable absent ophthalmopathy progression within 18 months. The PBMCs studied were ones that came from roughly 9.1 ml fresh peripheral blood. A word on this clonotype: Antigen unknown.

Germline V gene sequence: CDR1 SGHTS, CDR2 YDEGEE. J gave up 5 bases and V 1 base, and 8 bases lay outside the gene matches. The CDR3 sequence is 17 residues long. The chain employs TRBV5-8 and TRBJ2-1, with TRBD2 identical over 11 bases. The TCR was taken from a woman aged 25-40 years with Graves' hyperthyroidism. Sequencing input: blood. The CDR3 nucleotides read TGTGCCAGCAGCTTGTCCCTTAGCGGGAGGGCCGACAATGAGCAGTTCTTC. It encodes CASSLSLSGRADNEQFF.